One and the same sample provided the 3 T cell receptor beta chains below, sequenced in a study of human T cells and chemical hapten exposure. Time point reported: patch test 2, 6 weeks after DPC sensitization. Treatment reported: therapeutic diphenylcyclopropenone sensitization with weekly scalp DPC. TCRdb re-analysed the RACE reads in MiXCR, keeping a single row per CDR3 protein. The sample carries roughly 30,000 distinct CDR3 sequences, roughly 9.4% recorded once. This specimen was whole blood, taken in connection with sensitization to the hapten diphenylcyclopropenone (DPC). Every receptor here comes from a young man with alopecia areata. Some clones in this sample may be carry-over from other donors' samples.

This clonotype has a count of ten or more. The V gene is TRBV7-9, the J gene TRBJ1-1; 7 bases agree with TRBD1. The germline V gene encodes CDR1 SEHNR and CDR2 FQNEAQ (reference sequence). This CDR3 is 13 amino acids long. Trimming removed 0 bases from V and 7 bases from J; junction bases left unmatched: 2. Here the CDR3 reads CASSLAGTVEAFF. DNA of the CDR3: TGTGCCAGCAGCTTAGCAGGGACAGTTGAAGCTTTCTTT. The variable domain in full, with the rest retrieved from reference TRBV7-9 and TRBJ1-1, is DTGVSQNPRHKITKRGQNVTFRCDPISEHNRLYWYRQTLGQGPEFLTYFQNEAQLEKSRLLSDRFSAERPKGSFSTLEIQRTEQGDSAMYLCASSLAGTVEAFFGQGTRLTVV.

There are a few counts of this clonotype. This chain links TRBV20-1 with TRBJ1-5; D might be TRBD1 (6 bases). This CDR3 is built from 14 residues. Trimming stripped 3 bases from V and 6 bases from J, with 15 bases between. The V gene's germline CDR1 is DFQATT and CDR2 SNEGSKA (reference sequence). The CDR3 is CSASMGGESQPQHF. The CDR3 region has the DNA TGCAGTGCTAGCATGGGGGGCGAGAGTCAGCCCCAGCATTTT.

Many counts were recorded for this clonotype. The chain combines TRBV2 with TRBJ2-1, with TRBD2 matching 8 bases. CDR3 length equals 15 residues. V was clipped by 7 bases and J by 4 bases; unmatched bases: 9. CDR1 is SNHLY, CDR2 FYNNEI, per germline. CDR3 loop: CASTLRGAIYNEQFF. CDR3 DNA sequence: TGTGCCAGCACGCTGCGGGGGGCCATTTACAATGAGCAGTTCTTC.